This is a list of T cell receptor beta chains from one sample in a study of cytomegalovirus exposure and HLA in healthy donors. Method: immunoSEQ multiplex PCR; TCRdb's copy keeps in-frame clones and lacks some. The repertoire holds about 150,000 clones, with 60% to 80% as singletons. The specimen sequenced was PBMCs. The receptors stem from a male donor in good health and CMV-seronegative. Each CDR3 is given with its conserved first and last residue. The order of the fields is clone size, V gene, D gene, CDR3 length, J gene, CDR3 protein, CDR3 DNA. A D gene is named only where the DNA matches it firmly. Size tells how often a clone was seen (once, few, many) or the class of an expanded clone, and some rows leave it out.

abundance: medium-sized
v_gene: TRBV4-2
d_gene: TRBD2
len: 16
j_gene: TRBJ2-1
CDR3aa: CASSQEKGGSYNEQFF
CDR3nt: TGTGCCAGCAGCCAAGAGAAGGGAGGGTCCTACAATGAGCAGTTCTTC

abundance: -
v_gene: TRBV19
d_gene: -
len: 14
j_gene: TRBJ2-1
CDR3aa: CASSSLGLPMEQFF
CDR3nt: TGTGCCAGTAGTAGTTTAGGACTGCCGATGGAGCAGTTCTTC

abundance: -
v_gene: TRBV11-2
d_gene: -
len: 15
j_gene: TRBJ2-5
CDR3aa: CASSQRLFSVGTQYF
CDR3nt: TGTGCCAGCAGCCAAAGGTTATTTAGCGTTGGGACCCAGTACTTC

abundance: -
v_gene: TRBV7-9
d_gene: TRBD2
len: 15
j_gene: TRBJ2-7
CDR3aa: CASSHYSGRSYEQYF
CDR3nt: TGTGCCAGCAGCCACTATAGCGGGAGAAGCTACGAGCAGTACTTC

abundance: -
v_gene: TRBV13
d_gene: -
len: 12
j_gene: TRBJ2-7
CDR3aa: CASSPGGYEQYF
CDR3nt: TGTGCCAGCAGCCCCGGGGGTTACGAGCAGTACTTC

abundance: -
v_gene: TRBV9
d_gene: TRBD2
len: 15
j_gene: TRBJ2-7
CDR3aa: CASSVGTSGVYEQYF
CDR3nt: TGTGCCAGCAGCGTAGGGACTAGCGGGGTTTACGAGCAGTACTTC

abundance: -
v_gene: TRBV7-6
d_gene: TRBD2
len: 16
j_gene: TRBJ2-5
CDR3aa: CASSLGLAGEGETQYF
CDR3nt: TGTGCCAGCAGCTTAGGACTAGCGGGAGAGGGGGAGACCCAGTACTTC

abundance: few
v_gene: TRBV5-5
d_gene: -
len: 16
j_gene: TRBJ2-1
CDR3aa: CASSLEFGPGKPPGFF
CDR3nt: TGTGCCAGCAGCTTGGAGTTTGGGCCAGGGAAGCCACCGGGGTTCTTC

abundance: -
v_gene: TRBV9
d_gene: TRBD1
len: 15
j_gene: TRBJ1-6
CDR3aa: CASSVLSEGARALHF
CDR3nt: TGTGCCAGCAGCGTATTGTCGGAGGGGGCAAGGGCCCTCCACTTT

abundance: -
v_gene: TRBV5-1
d_gene: TRBD2
len: 15
j_gene: TRBJ2-3
CDR3aa: CASSLAGGSTDTQYF
CDR3nt: TGCGCCAGCAGCTTGGCGGGGGGTAGCACAGATACGCAGTATTTT